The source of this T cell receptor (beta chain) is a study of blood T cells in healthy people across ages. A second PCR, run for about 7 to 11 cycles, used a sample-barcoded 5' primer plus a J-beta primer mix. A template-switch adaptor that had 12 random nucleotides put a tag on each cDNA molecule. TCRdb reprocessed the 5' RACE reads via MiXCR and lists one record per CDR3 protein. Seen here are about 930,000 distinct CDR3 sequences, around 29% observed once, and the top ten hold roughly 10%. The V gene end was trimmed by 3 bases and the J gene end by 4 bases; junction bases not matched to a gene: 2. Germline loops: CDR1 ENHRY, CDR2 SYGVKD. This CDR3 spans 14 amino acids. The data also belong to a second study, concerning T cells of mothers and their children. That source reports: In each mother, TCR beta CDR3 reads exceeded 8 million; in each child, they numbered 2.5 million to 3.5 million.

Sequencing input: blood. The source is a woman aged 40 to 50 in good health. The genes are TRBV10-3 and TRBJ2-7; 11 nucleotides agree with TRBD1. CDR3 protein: CAISDRDRGYEQYF. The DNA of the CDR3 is TGTGCCATCAGTGATCGGGACAGGGGGTACGAGCAGTACTTC.